This T cell receptor beta chain was sequenced for a study of Tregs in tolerant kidney transplant recipients (dated 2019 in TCRdb). For the study in its entirety: The transplants used related donors along with nonmyeloablative bone marrow transplantation, and in the human trials mixed chimerism was transient. The study applied TCRbeta sequencing to find donor-specific regulatory T cells before combined kidney and bone marrow transplantation and then followed those same cells after transplant. What the study reported, not specific to this receptor: Donor-specific Treg expansion exceeded global Treg expansion in tolerant patients, suggesting antigen-driven rather than nonspecific expansion. The most biologically relevant and donor-specific TCRbeta repertoire appeared to be identified by expanding Tregs with activated donor B cells. Although technical replication error seemed to be minimal, the question of biological reproducibility was not addressed directly. PCR primers changed over time for some patients, so nucleotide-level comparison across those patients' samples was not possible. Because only a small number of patients were included, the study had limitations, and the results will need to be validated in larger populations as well as under other immunosuppression protocols.

Genomic DNA was extracted from sorted cells with the QIAGEN DNeasy Blood and Tissue Kit for TCRbeta CDR3 sequencing. Through immunoSEQ, high-throughput TCRbeta CDR3 sequencing was done commercially, including PCR amplification with internal controls and bias correction. Processing in the source paper ran as follows. Unique productive TCRbeta sequences were defined by CDR3 nucleotide sequence where primers matched, and otherwise by CDR3 amino acid sequence together with Vbeta and Jbeta genes. As a correction for sorting error, sequences shared between sorted populations at a frequency ratio of 2:1 or less were discarded, and the remaining shared sequences were assigned to the higher population. A sequence counted as donor-reactive if, in CFSE-low cells, the sequence had a frequency of at least 0.01% and was expanded at least 5-fold compared with unstimulated cells. Jensen-Shannon divergence calculated on the top 100 TCRbeta sequences ranked by frequency was used to measure repertoire divergence. For any sample with multiple sequencing runs, sorting error was corrected in each run separately before the runs were pooled. As stored in TCRdb, this immuneACCESS dataset retains in-frame rearrangements with V and J assigned. A fraction of the clones does not appear; measured against another copy, unresolved V genes explain less than half of the discrepancy, and the remainder lacks a known reason. For V, J and clone size, that table is used; D and trimming come from the DNA. The sample table gives 50,000 or so clones. Approximately 0.78% of the sample goes to the ten largest clones.

Spanning cysteine to phenylalanine, the CDR3 consists of 13 amino acids. The CDR3 was read in part: 30 bases, with the frame set at base 1. CDR1 and CDR2 are drawn from the germline V gene (reference sequence): LNHDA, SQIVND. V loses 8 bases at its end and J loses 3 bases; junction bases beyond the gene matches: 7. As concerns this clone: Its antigen is currently not known. The CDR3 end lies 3 residues beyond the end of the read and is filled in from the germline J gene.

Sample time point, as interpreted from the label and publication: blood sample drawn before combined kidney and bone marrow transplant. Thawed PBMCs were FACS-sorted into unstimulated Tregs (CD4+CD25+CD127-), CD4+ non-Tregs (CD4+CD25-), CD4 cells and CD8 cells. A few combined kidney and bone marrow transplant recipients from the ITN036ST trial were included as patients, and samples were available only from these trial subjects. Healthy control blood was processed to PBMCs by Ficoll density gradient and cryopreserved, and patient PBMCs were collected before and after transplant. This TCR came from a human donor who received a combined kidney and bone marrow transplant. The material was CD4+ T cells from blood, obtained before the transplant. The receptor chain draws on TRBV19 and TRBJ2-7; the central 7 bases match TRBD2. The encoded CDR3 is CASGSSGNYEQYF. Incomplete CDR3 DNA: TGTGCCAGTGGGTCTAGCGGCAACTACGAG.